One sample yielded the 21 T cell receptor beta chains listed below, sequenced in a study of cytomegalovirus exposure and HLA in healthy donors. A multiplex PCR was run with 60 Vbeta primers and 13 Jbeta primers. Using immunoSEQ multiplex PCR, the repertoire was profiled, and TCRdb retains in-frame clones only, with some absent. This table holds approximately 160,000 clones, around four fifths found once. The sample was PBMCs. The receptors originated from a male donor in good health and CMV-seropositive.

This clone was observed a handful of times. J is TRBJ1-3 and V is TRBV9; 8 positions agree with TRBD1. Germline V CDR1 and CDR2: SGDLS, YYNGEE. The ends lost 2 bases at V and 2 bases at J; junction bases unmatched: 6. The CDR3 sequence is 16 residues long. Here the CDR3 DNA reads TGTGCCAGCAGCGTCGATCAGGGGGCGCCTGGAAACACCATATATTTT. Protein product: CASSVDQGAPGNTIYF. The full variable domain, with the rest looked up from reference TRBV9 and TRBJ1-3, is DSGVTQTPKHLITATGQRVTLRCSPRSGDLSVYWYQQSLDQGLQFLIQYYNGEERAKGNILERFSAQQFPDLHSELNLSSLELGDSALYFCASSVDQGAPGNTIYFGEGSWLTVV.

The V call is TRBV4-3, the J call TRBJ2-1, with a weak D call TRBD1 (5 bases). CDR3 length: 14 residues. Trimming shortened V by 4 bases and J by 6 bases, and 13 bases separated the two germline ends. Germline loops: CDR1 LGHNA, CDR2 YSLEER. The CDR3 region is CASSLYLQANEQFF. The DNA of the CDR3 is TGCGCCAGCAGCCTTTACTTACAGGCCAATGAGCAGTTCTTC.

The chain carries TRBV7-9 and TRBJ1-6; a possible D gene is TRBD1 (5 bases). V shed 1 base and J shed 8 bases, with 18 bases lying between them. Germline loops: CDR1 SEHNR, CDR2 FQNEAQ (reference sequence). The CDR3 is made up of 17 amino acids. This CDR3 reads CASSLGGTRAAYSPLHF. DNA for the CDR3: TGTGCCAGCAGCTTAGGTGGTACCAGGGCAGCTTATTCACCCCTCCACTTT. The entire variable domain, with the rest obtained from reference TRBV7-9 and TRBJ1-6, is as follows: DTGVSQNPRHKITKRGQNVTFRCDPISEHNRLYWYRQTLGQGPEFLTYFQNEAQLEKSRLLSDRFSAERPKGSFSTLEIQRTEQGDSAMYLCASSLGGTRAAYSPLHFGNGTRLTVT.

The rearrangement uses TRBV18 and TRBJ1-1; TRBD1 agrees at 8 bases. Germline V gene sequence: CDR1 KGHSH, CDR2 LQKENI. The CDR3 is 16 residues long. The V segment lost 2 bases and the J segment 4 bases; nucleotides outside the gene matches: 9. The CDR3 nucleotides read TGTGCCAGCTCACCAATCCAGGGGGCGAAGGGCACTGAAGCTTTCTTT. Its translation is CASSPIQGAKGTEAFF.

The gene calls are TRBV19 and TRBJ2-3, with TRBD1 matching 9 bases. The CDR3 length is 16 residues. Looked up from germline, CDR1 is LNHDA and CDR2 is SQIVND (reference sequence). Trimming removed 5 bases from V and 5 bases from J; junction bases left unmatched: 11. The CDR3 region is CASSAEQGAPGDTQYF. CDR3 coding DNA: TGTGCCAGTAGTGCCGAACAGGGGGCCCCCGGAGATACGCAGTATTTT.

This chain uses TRBV9 with TRBJ2-1; 7 bases map to TRBD2. The CDR3 is 17 residues long. In germline, CDR1 is SGDLS, CDR2 YYNGEE. V lost 0 bases to trimming and J lost 2 bases; unmatched junction nucleotides: 8. The CDR3 DNA follows: TGTGCCAGCAGCGTAGGGAAGCGGGGAGTGACCTACAATGAGCAGTTCTTC. Translated: CASSVGKRGVTYNEQFF.

J is TRBJ2-4 and V is TRBV19, with 10 nucleotides matching TRBD1. The V gene end was trimmed by 3 bases and the J gene end by 2 bases; junction bases not matched to a gene: 1. CDR3 length: 15 residues. Germline V gene lookup returns CDR1 LNHDA and CDR2 SQIVND (reference sequence). This CDR3 is CASSMTGGTKNIQYF. CDR3 sequence (DNA): TGTGCCAGTAGTATGACAGGGGGCACCAAAAACATTCAGTACTTC.

The chain links TRBV7-2 to TRBJ1-2, with a weak D call TRBD1 (5 bases). Germline lookup yields CDR1 SGHTA and CDR2 FQGNSA. Trimming cost V 5 bases and J 2 bases, with 21 bases left between them. The CDR3 spans 17 residues. This CDR3 is CASSPYGGDGVNYGYTF. The CDR3 nucleotides read TGTGCCAGCAGCCCCTACGGGGGGGATGGGGTAAACTATGGCTACACCTTC. Complete variable domain (other parts from reference TRBV7-2 and TRBJ1-2): GAGVSQSPSNKVTEKGKDVELRCDPISGHTALYWYRQSLGQGLEFLIYFQGNSAPDKSGLPSDRFSAERTGGSVSTLTIQRTQQEDSAVYLCASSPYGGDGVNYGYTFGSGTRLTVV.

Regarding this clone: At one end the junction does not follow the germline gene, possibly because of a read error. The chain links TRBV5-1 to TRBJ1-4, with a tentative D call TRBD1 (6 bases). The CDR3 covers 15 residues. Germline V lookup: CDR1 SGHRS, CDR2 YFSETQ. CDR3 loop: CASSLGGLTNGKLFF. The CDR3 coding sequence is TGCGCCAGCAGCTTGGGGGGGCTAACTAATGGAAAACTGTTTTTT.

The chain uses TRBV7-3 and TRBJ1-5, with D possibly TRBD1 on 6 matching bases. Trimming stripped 2 bases from V and 4 bases from J, with 12 bases between. Germline V gene lookup returns CDR1 SGHTA and CDR2 FQGTGA. CDR3 length: 15 amino acids. Here the CDR3 reads CASSLVGALNQPQHF. As DNA, the CDR3 is TGTGCCAGCAGCTTAGTGGGGGCCCTTAATCAGCCCCAGCATTTT.

The rearrangement links TRBV7-9 to TRBJ1-1; 7 bases are shared with TRBD1. CDR3 length: 14 residues. CDR1 is SEHNR and CDR2 is FQNEAQ in the germline V gene (reference sequence). Trimming took 5 bases from V and 0 from J; bases not matched to a gene: 3. CDR3 loop: CASSPGTVNTEAFF. CDR3 in DNA: TGTGCCAGCAGCCCCGGGACAGTGAACACTGAAGCTTTCTTT.

The chain is built from TRBV2 and TRBJ2-7; maybe TRBD1 (7 bases). Germline CDR1 is SNHLY and CDR2 is FYNNEI. CDR3 length: 16 amino acids. Trimming shortened V by 7 bases and J by 3 bases, and 22 bases separated the two germline ends. The CDR3 DNA follows: TGTGCCAGCATGAGAGTTGGGCAGGGGGGTATCTACGAGCAGTACTTC. It encodes CASMRVGQGGIYEQYF.

The CDR3 coding sequence is TGCGCCAGCAGCCGGGGACAGGGAGTCTACGAGCAGTACTTC. It codes for CASSRGQGVYEQYF. The chain carries TRBV4-3 and TRBJ2-7; 9 bases agree with TRBD1. This CDR3 comprises 14 residues. CDR1 is LGHNA, CDR2 YSLEER, per germline. Trimming cost V 4 bases and J 3 bases; bases outside gene matches: 4.

The V gene is TRBV19, the J gene TRBJ2-1; 8 bases are shared with TRBD1. CDR3 length: 12 amino acids. Trimming cost V 5 bases and J 9 bases; bases outside gene matches: 3. The germline gives CDR1 LNHDA, CDR2 SQIVND (reference sequence). CDR3 protein: CASSRQGSEQFF. For the CDR3, the DNA is TGTGCCAGTAGTCGACAGGGGTCTGAGCAGTTCTTC.

The chain has TRBV10-3 and TRBJ1-2, with D tentatively TRBD1 (6 bases). The germline V gene has CDR1 ENHRY and CDR2 SYGVKD. Trimming left V 3 bases short and J 4 bases short, with 15 bases between. The CDR3 length is 15 residues. CDR3 region: CAISEGHREGYGYTF. In DNA, the CDR3 is TGTGCCATCAGTGAAGGGCACAGGGAGGGCTATGGCTACACCTTC.

This clone was detected once. The chain carries TRBV2 and TRBJ1-2; D is unclear. The germline gives CDR1 SNHLY, CDR2 FYNNEI. V lost 6 bases, J lost 5 bases, and 16 bases lay in between. This CDR3 contains 14 residues. The chain's CDR3 is CASSAGGDAYGYTF. CDR3 in DNA: TGTGCCAGCAGCGCAGGAGGCGACGCTTATGGCTACACCTTC.

This clone occurred a few times. The rearrangement joins TRBV14 to TRBJ2-3; D gene ambiguous. Germline CDR1 and CDR2: SGHDN and FVKESK. The CDR3 runs 15 residues. Trimming pared 3 bases from V and 4 bases from J, leaving 14 bases between. CDR3 sequence (DNA): TGTGCCAGCAGCCAGGCCGGGTCAAGGTCAGATACGCAGTATTTT. Its protein product is CASSQAGSRSDTQYF.

The chain combines TRBV2 with TRBJ1-3; no clear D gene. The CDR3 loop spans 17 amino acids. V was trimmed by 4 bases and J by 4 bases, leaving 20 bases between them. Germline V CDR1 and CDR2: SNHLY, FYNNEI. The CDR3 loop reads CASSARAAVVPGNTIYF. CDR3 in DNA: TGTGCCAGCAGTGCCCGAGCGGCCGTTGTTCCAGGAAACACCATATATTTT. Drawing the rest from reference TRBV2 and TRBJ1-3, the complete variable domain is EPEVTQTPSHQVTQMGQEVILRCVPISNHLYFYWYRQILGQKVEFLVSFYNNEISEKSEIFDDQFSVERPDGSNFTLKIRSTKLEDSAMYFCASSARAAVVPGNTIYFGEGSWLTVV.

J is TRBJ1-4 and V is TRBV27; 8 bases line up with TRBD1. The V segment lost 3 bases and the J segment 4 bases; nucleotides outside the gene matches: 10. This CDR3 is 17 amino acids long. The germline gives CDR1 MNHEY, CDR2 SMNVEV (reference sequence). DNA of the CDR3: TGTGCCAGCAGTTTGGGCAGGGGGCATGTCCTTAATGAAAAACTGTTTTTT. Translating it yields CASSLGRGHVLNEKLFF.

On this clone: One end of the junction fails to match germline, which may point to a read error. The same CDR3 can be traced to other DNA sequences in this sample. This chain uses TRBV2 with TRBJ1-2; 10 nucleotides line up with TRBD1. This CDR3 is built from 14 residues. Germline V lookup: CDR1 SNHLY, CDR2 FYNNEI. For the CDR3, the DNA is TGTGCCAGCAGGGGACAGGGGCCTTTCTATGGCTACACCTTT. Its protein is CASRGQGPFYGYTF.

The rearrangement links TRBV18 to TRBJ2-5; TRBD2 aligns across 9 bases. Losses at the gene ends were 1 base for V and 5 bases for J; bases not matched to a gene: 5. The CDR3 has 15 residues. The germline V gene has CDR1 KGHSH and CDR2 LQKENI. CDR3 region: CASSPRGGADETQYF. The CDR3, as DNA: TGTGCCAGCTCACCACGCGGGGGGGCGGATGAGACCCAGTACTTC.